This T cell receptor (beta chain) came from a study of blood T cell repertoires in COVID-19. For the study at large: Spain, Italy and the United States supplied samples that represented acute and convalescent COVID-19. PBMCs, B-cell-depleted T cells, or T cells provided the cDNA or gDNA that made up the material.

CDR1 is LGHDT, CDR2 YNNKEL, per germline (reference sequence). Trimming took 4 bases from V and 4 from J; bases not matched to a gene: 12. This CDR3 contains 17 residues. Methods used by the authors: Amplification of reference gene primers provided the estimated nucleated cell counts. Assay: immunoSEQ multiplex PCR; the TCRdb copy retains only in-frame clones and omits some. The V and J calls and clone size were taken over from that table, and D and trimming were inferred from the DNA. This sample carries 150,000 to 200,000 clones, about 88% of them seen once, and the ten largest clones take over 2%.

The clonotype was recovered from a man aged 50-60 years who had recovered from COVID-19. The sample taken for sequencing was peripheral blood. The V gene is TRBV3-1 (or the pseudogene TRBV3-2), the J gene TRBJ1-2; 10 nucleotides line up with TRBD1. The CDR3 region is CASSLEGVRTGGYGYTF. CDR3 coding DNA: TGTGCCAGCAGCCTAGAAGGGGTCCGGACAGGGGGCTATGGCTACACCTTC.